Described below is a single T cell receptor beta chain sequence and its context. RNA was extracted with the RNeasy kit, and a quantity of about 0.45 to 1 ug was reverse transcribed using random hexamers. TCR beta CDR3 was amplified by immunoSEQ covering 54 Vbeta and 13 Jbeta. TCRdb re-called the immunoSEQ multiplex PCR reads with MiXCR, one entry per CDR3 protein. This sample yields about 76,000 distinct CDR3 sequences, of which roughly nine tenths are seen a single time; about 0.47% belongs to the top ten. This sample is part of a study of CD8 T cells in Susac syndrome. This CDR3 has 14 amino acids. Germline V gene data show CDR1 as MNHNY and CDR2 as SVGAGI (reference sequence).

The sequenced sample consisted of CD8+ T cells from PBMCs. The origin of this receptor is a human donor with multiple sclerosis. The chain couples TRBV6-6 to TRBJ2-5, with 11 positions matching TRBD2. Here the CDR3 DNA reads TGTGCTATAATTAGCGGGGGGGAAGGAGAGACCCAGTACTTC. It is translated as CAIISGGEGETQYF.